This TCR beta chain comes out of a study of shared clonotypes between healthy human individuals. Whole-study results and caveats: Naive subsets generally had larger estimated richness than memory subsets.

A note on this clone: Its antigen is undetermined.

Researchers ran the assay at a deep level. TCRdb keeps only in-frame clones here, not all; method: immunoSEQ multiplex PCR. The data contain 650,000 to 700,000 clones, 90% of them seen just once; the ten biggest clones take up 34%. Material for sequencing was memory CD8+ T cells from PBMCs. Specified subset: CD45RO+ cells pooled with CCR7-negative TemRA cells. This clonotype was sampled from a man younger than 30 in good health. Some clones in this sample may be carry-over from other donors' samples.

CDR3 sequence (DNA): TGTGCCAGCAGCCCCGGACTAGCGGGAGGGTGGCTCACCTACAATGAGCAGTTCTTC. This sequence encodes CASSPGLAGGWLTYNEQFF. This rearrangement joins TRBV27 to TRBJ2-1; TRBD2 matches at 15 bases. Trimming at V came to 6 bases and at J to 2 bases, leaving 11 bases not matched to a gene. CDR3 length: 19 residues. Germline V gene sequence: CDR1 MNHEY, CDR2 SMNVEV (reference sequence).